The T cell receptor beta chain under discussion was sequenced for a study of cytotoxic CD8 clonotypes in ibrutinib-treated CLL. Points from the study as a whole: Higher circulating CD8+ T-cell counts strongly accompanied higher baseline clonality, above age-matched healthy donors.

Sequenced by immunoSEQ multiplex PCR; TCRdb stores in-frame clones only, minus some. This table holds 300,000 to 400,000 clones, 67% found once. The CDR3 loop spans 13 amino acids. The germline CDR1 and CDR2 sequences are SGHVS and FQNEAQ. V was shortened by 1 base and J by 8 bases, with 9 bases between the two germline ends. This clone was counted once. Its matching antigen is unknown. This TCR came from a human donor with chronic lymphocytic leukemia. The sequenced sample was PBMCs, obtained after 36 months of ibrutinib treatment. J is TRBJ2-1 and V is TRBV7-8; the D gene is possibly TRBD2 (5 bases). CDR3 in amino acids: CASSLDLRDEQFF. The CDR3 nucleotides are TGTGCCAGCAGCTTAGACTTGAGGGATGAGCAGTTCTTC.